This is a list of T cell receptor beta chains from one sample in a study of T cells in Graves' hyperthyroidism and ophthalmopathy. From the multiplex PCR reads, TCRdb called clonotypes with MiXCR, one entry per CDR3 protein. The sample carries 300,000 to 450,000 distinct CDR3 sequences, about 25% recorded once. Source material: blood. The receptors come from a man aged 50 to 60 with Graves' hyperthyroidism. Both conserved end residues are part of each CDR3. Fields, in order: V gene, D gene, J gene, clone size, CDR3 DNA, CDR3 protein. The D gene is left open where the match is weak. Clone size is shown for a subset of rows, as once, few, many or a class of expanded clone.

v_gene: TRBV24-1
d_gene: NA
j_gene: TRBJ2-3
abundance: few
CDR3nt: TGTGCCACCAGTGATGGACCAAGAGGCCTGTATTTT
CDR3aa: CATSDGPRGLYF

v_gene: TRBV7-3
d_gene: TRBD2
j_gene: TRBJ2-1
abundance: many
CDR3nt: TGTGCCAGCAGCTCCACCGTGGCTAGCGGGAGTAATGAGCAGTTCTTC
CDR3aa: CASSSTVASGSNEQFF

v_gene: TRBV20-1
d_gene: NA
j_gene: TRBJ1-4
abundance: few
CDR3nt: TGCAGTGCTAGGATCGCAACTAATGAAAAACTGTTTTTT
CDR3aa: CSARIATNEKLFF

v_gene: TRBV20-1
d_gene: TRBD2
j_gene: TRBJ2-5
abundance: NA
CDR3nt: TGCAGTGCTCGCAAACCGGGTCTAGCGGATAAAGAGACCCAGTACTTC
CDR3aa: CSARKPGLADKETQYF

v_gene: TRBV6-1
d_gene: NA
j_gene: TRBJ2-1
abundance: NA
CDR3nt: TGTGCCAGCAGTTGGGACCAGAGCTCCTACAATGAGCAGTTCTTC
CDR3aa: CASSWDQSSYNEQFF

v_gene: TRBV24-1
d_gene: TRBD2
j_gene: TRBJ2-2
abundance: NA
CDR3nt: TGTGCCACCAGTGATCGGGGTGGGACTAGCAACACCGGGGAGCTGTTTTTT
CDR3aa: CATSDRGGTSNTGELFF

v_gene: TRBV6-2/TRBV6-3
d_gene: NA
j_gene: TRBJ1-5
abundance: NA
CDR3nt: TGTGCCTCACGAGGGGGGGGCCAGCCCCAGCATTTT
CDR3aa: CASRGGGQPQHF

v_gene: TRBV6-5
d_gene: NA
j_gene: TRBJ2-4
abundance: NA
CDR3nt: TGTGCCAGCAGCGAAGGGAACATTCAGTACTTC
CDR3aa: CASSEGNIQYF

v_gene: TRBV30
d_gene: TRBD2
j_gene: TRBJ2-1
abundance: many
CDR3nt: TGTGCCTGGACCGAACTAGCGGGAGTAGCAAATGAGCAGTTCTTC
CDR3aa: CAWTELAGVANEQFF

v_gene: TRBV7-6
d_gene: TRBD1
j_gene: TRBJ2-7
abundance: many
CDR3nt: TGTGCCAGCAGCAAGGGACAGGGGGAGAACGAGCAGTACTTC
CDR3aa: CASSKGQGENEQYF

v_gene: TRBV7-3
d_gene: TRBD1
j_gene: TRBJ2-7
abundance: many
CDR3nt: TGTGCCAGCAGCCCCACGGACAGGGGGTACGAGCAGTACTTC
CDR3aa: CASSPTDRGYEQYF

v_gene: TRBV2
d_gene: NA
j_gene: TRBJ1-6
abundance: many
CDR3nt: TGTGCCAGCAGCCCGGGACCGGTTAATTCACCCCTCCACTTT
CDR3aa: CASSPGPVNSPLHF

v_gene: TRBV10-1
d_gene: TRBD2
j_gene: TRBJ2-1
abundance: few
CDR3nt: TGCGCCAGCAGTGAGGCACAACTAGCGGGAGGGATGCATGAGCAGTTCTTC
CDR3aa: CASSEAQLAGGMHEQFF

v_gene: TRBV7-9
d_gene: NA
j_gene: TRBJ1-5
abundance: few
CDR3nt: TGTGCCAGCAGCTTAGCAGGGAGTGGTCAGCCCCAGCATTTT
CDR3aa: CASSLAGSGQPQHF

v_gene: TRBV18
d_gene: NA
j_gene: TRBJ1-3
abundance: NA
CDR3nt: TGTGCCAGCTCACCGACGGCCGGAAACACCATATATTTT
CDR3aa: CASSPTAGNTIYF

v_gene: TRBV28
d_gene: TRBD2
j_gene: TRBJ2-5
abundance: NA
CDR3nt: TGTGCCAGCAGTTTTGTACCTAGCGGGTCACGGTACTTC
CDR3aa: CASSFVPSGSRYF

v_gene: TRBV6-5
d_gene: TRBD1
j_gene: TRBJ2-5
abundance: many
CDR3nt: TGTGCCAGCAGTTACTCGGGACAGGGGTTGACCCAGTACTTC
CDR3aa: CASSYSGQGLTQYF

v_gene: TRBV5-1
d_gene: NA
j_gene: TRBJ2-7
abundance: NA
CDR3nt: TGCGCCAGCAGCGTACGTGCCGAGACAGACTACGAGCAGTACTTC
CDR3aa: CASSVRAETDYEQYF

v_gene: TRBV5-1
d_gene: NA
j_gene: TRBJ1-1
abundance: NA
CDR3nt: TGCGCCAGCAGGTGGTCTAGGGGGGCCACTGAAGCTTTCTTT
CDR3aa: CASRWSRGATEAFF

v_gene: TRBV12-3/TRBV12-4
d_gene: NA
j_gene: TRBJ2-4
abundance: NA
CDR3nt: TGTGCCAGCAGTGGGGGCATTCAGTACTTC
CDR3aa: CASSGGIQYF

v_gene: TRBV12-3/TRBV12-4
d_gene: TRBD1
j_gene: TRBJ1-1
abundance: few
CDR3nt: TGTGCCAGCAGCGAGGGGACAGTTGTCACTGAAGCTTTCTTT
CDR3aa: CASSEGTVVTEAFF

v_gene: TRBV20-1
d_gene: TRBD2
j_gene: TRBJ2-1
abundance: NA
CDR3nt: TGCAGTGCTAGAGGTCCTAGCGGGAATTACAATGAGCAGTTCTTC
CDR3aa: CSARGPSGNYNEQFF

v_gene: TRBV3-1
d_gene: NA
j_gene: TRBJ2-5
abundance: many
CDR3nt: TGTGCCAGCAGCCAAACGGAAGAAGAGACCCAGTACTTC
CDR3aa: CASSQTEEETQYF

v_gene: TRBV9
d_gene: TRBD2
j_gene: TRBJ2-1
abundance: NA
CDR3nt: TGTGCCAGCAGCGCAACTAGCGGGAGATCCTACAATGAGCAGTTCTTC
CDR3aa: CASSATSGRSYNEQFF

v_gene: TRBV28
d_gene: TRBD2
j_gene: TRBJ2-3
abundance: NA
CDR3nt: TGTGCCAGCAGTTCCCCGGGGGGGACATCATCTTGGGGTTTAGTAGCAGATACGCAGTATTTT
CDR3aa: CASSSPGGTSSWGLVADTQYF

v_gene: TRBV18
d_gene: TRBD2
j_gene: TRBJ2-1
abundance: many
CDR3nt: TGTGCCAGCTCACTGCTCCGGGACTACTTGTACAATGAGCAGTTCTTC
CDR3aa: CASSLLRDYLYNEQFF